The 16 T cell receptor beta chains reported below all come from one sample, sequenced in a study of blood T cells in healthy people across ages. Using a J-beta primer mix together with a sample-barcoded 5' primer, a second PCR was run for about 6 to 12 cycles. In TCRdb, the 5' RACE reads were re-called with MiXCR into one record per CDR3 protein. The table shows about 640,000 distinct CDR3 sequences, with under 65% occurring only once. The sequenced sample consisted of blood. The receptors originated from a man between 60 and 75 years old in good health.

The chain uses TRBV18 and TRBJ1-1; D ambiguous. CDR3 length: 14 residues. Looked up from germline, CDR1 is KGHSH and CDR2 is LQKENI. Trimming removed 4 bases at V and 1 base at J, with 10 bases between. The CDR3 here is CASSLYAGNTEAFF. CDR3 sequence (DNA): TGTGCCAGCTCACTGTACGCAGGGAACACTGAAGCTTTCTTT. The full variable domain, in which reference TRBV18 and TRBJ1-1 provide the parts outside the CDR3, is NAGVMQNPRHLVRRRGQEARLRCSPMKGHSHVYWYRQLPEEGLKFMVYLQKENIIDESGMPKERFSAEFPKEGPSILRIQQVVRGDSAAYFCASSLYAGNTEAFFGQGTRLTVV.

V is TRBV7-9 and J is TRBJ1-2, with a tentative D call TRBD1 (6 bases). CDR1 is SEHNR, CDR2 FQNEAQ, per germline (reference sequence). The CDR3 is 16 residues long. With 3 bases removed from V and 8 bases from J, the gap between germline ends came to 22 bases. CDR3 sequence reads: CASSLGRQEAPSGYTF. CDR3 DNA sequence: TGTGCCAGCAGCTTGGGGCGACAGGAGGCCCCTAGCGGCTACACCTTC.

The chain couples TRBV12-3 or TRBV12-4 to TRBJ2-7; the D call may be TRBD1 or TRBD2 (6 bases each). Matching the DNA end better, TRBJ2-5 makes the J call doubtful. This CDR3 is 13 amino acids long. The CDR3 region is CASSFGGTKTQYF. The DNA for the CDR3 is TGTGCCAGCAGTTTTGGGGGGACAAAGACCCAGTACTTC.

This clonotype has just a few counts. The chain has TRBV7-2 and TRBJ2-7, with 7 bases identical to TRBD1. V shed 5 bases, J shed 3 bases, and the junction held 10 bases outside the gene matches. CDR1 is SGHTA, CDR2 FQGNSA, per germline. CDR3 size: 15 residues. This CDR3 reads CASSLARTGIYEQYF. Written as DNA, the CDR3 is TGTGCCAGCAGCCTCGCCAGGACAGGAATCTACGAGCAGTACTTC. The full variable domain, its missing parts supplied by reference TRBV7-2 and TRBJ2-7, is GAGVSQSPSNKVTEKGKDVELRCDPISGHTALYWYRQSLGQGLEFLIYFQGNSAPDKSGLPSDRFSAERTGGSVSTLTIQRTQQEDSAVYLCASSLARTGIYEQYFGPGTRLTVT.

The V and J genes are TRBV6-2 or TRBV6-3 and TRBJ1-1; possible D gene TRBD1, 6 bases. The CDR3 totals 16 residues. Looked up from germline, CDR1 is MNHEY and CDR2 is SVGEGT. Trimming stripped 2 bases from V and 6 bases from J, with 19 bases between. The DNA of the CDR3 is TGTGCCAGCAGTTACACGCCGGGGGGCAGGGGAGCTGAAGCTTTCTTT. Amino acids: CASSYTPGGRGAEAFF.

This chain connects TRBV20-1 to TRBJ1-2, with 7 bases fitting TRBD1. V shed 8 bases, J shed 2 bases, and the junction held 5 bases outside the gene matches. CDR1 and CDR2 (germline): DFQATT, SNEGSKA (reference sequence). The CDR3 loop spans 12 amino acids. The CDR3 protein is CSPRTGNYGYTF. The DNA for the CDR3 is TGCAGTCCACGGACAGGCAACTATGGCTACACCTTC.

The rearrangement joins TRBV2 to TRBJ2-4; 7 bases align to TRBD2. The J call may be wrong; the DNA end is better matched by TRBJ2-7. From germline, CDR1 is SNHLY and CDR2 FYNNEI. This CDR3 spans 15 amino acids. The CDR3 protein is CASSPVTGGGYEQYF. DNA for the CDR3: TGTGCCAGCAGTCCCGTCACCGGCGGGGGCTACGAGCAGTACTTC.

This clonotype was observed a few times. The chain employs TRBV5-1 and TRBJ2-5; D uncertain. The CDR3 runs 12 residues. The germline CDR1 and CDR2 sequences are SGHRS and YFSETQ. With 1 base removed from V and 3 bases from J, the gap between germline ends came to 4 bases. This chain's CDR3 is CASSLFEETQYF. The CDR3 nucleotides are TGCGCCAGCAGCTTGTTCGAAGAGACCCAGTACTTC. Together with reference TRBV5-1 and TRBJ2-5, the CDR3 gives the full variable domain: KAGVTQTPRYLIKTRGQQVTLSCSPISGHRSVSWYQQTPGQGLQFLFEYFSETQRNKGNFPGRFSGRQFSNSRSEMNVSTLELGDSALYLCASSLFEETQYFGPGTRLLVL.

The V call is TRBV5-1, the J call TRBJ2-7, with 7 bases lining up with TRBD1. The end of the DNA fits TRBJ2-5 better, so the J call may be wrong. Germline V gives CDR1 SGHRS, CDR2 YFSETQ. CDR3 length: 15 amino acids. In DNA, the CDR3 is TGCGCCAGCAGCCAGCCGACAGGGAATTTCGAGACCCAGTACTTC. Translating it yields CASSQPTGNFETQYF.

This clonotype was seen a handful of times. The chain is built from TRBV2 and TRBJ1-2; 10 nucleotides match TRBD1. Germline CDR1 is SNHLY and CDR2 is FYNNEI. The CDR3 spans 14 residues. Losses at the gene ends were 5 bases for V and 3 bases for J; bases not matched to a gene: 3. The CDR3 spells CASSRDRGDYGYTF. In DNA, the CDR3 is TGTGCCAGCAGTCGGGACAGGGGCGACTATGGCTACACCTTC.

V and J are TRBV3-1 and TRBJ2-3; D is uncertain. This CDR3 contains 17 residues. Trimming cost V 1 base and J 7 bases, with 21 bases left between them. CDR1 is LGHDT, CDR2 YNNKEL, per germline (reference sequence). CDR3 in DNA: TGTGCCAGCAGCCAAGGACCCCACAGCCTTCATCCGAATACGCAGTATTTT. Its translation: CASSQGPHSLHPNTQYF.

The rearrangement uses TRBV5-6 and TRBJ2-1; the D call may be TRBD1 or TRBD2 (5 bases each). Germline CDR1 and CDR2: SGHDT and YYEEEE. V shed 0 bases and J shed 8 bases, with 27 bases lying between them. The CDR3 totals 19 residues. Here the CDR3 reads CASSLEDLMPGTIVDEQFF. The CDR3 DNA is TGTGCCAGCAGCTTGGAGGACCTGATGCCCGGGACGATTGTGGATGAGCAGTTCTTC.

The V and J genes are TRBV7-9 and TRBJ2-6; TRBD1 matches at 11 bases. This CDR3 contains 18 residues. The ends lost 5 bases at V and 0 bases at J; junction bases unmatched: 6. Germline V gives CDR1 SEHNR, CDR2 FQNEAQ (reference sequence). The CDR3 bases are TGTGCCAGCAGCCCTGGGACAGGGGGTTCCTCTGGGGCCAACGTCCTGACTTTC. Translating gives CASSPGTGGSSGANVLTF.

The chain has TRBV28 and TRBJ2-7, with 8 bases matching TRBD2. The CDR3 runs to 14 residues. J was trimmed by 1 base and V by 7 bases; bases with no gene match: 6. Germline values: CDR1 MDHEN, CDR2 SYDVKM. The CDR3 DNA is TGTGCCAGCACCGAACGGGGGGGATCCTACGAGCAGTACTTC. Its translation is CASTERGGSYEQYF.

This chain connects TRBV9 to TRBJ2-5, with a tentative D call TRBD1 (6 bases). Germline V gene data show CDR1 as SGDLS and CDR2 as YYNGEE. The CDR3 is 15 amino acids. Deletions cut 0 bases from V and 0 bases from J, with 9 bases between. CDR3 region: CASSVAGQYQETQYF. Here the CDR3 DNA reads TGTGCCAGCAGCGTAGCAGGACAGTACCAAGAGACCCAGTACTTC.

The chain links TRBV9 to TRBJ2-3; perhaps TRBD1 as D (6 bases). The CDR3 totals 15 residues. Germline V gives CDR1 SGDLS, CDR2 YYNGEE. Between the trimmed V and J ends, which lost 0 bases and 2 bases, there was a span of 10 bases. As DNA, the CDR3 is TGTGCCAGCAGCGTAGAGGGACATGACACAGATACGCAGTATTTT. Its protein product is CASSVEGHDTDTQYF.